This TCR beta chain came from a study of resident and recirculating memory T cells in vitiligo. TCRdb keeps only in-frame clones here, not all; method: immunoSEQ multiplex PCR. The sample has tens of thousands of clones, roughly 94% seen once; the top ten hold more than 4.5%. The V end lost 8 bases, the J end lost 4 bases, and 14 bases lay between the germline ends. The CDR3 spans 13 residues. The germline CDR1 and CDR2 sequences are LNHNV and YYDKDF (reference sequence). This clone was picked up one time. The sequencing sample was made of blood. The V gene is TRBV15, the J gene TRBJ1-2, with D tentatively TRBD1 (5 bases). The sequence derives from a male donor with vitiligo. The CDR3 protein is CATFGGNVYGYTF. The CDR3, as DNA: TGTGCCACCTTCGGGGGAAACGTCTATGGCTACACCTTC. The variable domain in full, completed from reference TRBV15 and TRBJ1-2, reads DAMVIQNPRYQVTQFGKPVTLSCSQTLNHNVMYWYQQKSSQAPKLLFHYYDKDFNNEADTPDNFQSRRPNTSFCFLDIRSPGLGDTAMYLCATFGGNVYGYTFGSGTRLTVV.